The present T cell receptor beta chain was sequenced within a study of PD-1 blockade in classical Hodgkin lymphoma. Overall study findings and caveats: At baseline, newly diagnosed patients reportedly showed less TCR diversity than healthy donors. Prior therapy or disease activity may underlie the repertoire differences, whose causes remain undefined.

The time point denotes: newly diagnosed, previously untreated cHL patient sample. As a comparison, the study used PBMCs from newly diagnosed, untreated classical Hodgkin lymphoma. Using immunoSEQ multiplex PCR, the repertoire was profiled, and TCRdb retains in-frame clones only, with some absent. The table records 15,000 to 20,000 clones, about nine tenths of them present only once. CDR3 size: 15 residues. CDR1 is SGHRS, CDR2 YFSETQ, per germline. V shed 4 bases, J shed 3 bases, and the junction held 6 bases outside the gene matches. As regards this clone: Its target is unknown.

Sequencing was performed on peripheral blood mononuclear cells (PBMCs). V gene TRBV5-1 combines with J gene TRBJ2-3, with TRBD1 identical over 9 bases. The sequence was collected from a human donor with classical Hodgkin lymphoma. The CDR3 DNA reads TGCGCCAGCAGCCCGATGACAGGGGGTACAGATACGCAGTATTTT. Residues: CASSPMTGGTDTQYF.